This TCR beta chain was found in a study of shared clonotypes between healthy human individuals. The CDR3 is made up of 13 amino acids. V lost 4 bases to trimming and J lost 7 bases, with 14 bases between them. Germline V CDR1 and CDR2: SGHRS, YFSETQ. Clones were read by immunoSEQ multiplex PCR, and TCRdb kept only the in-frame ones, dropping some. The data contain about a million clones, approximately 80% of them singletons. The TCR originated in a man between 18 and 29 years old in good health. The specimen sequenced was memory CD4+ T cells sorted from blood. Regarding subset: CD45RA-negative fraction. The chain is built from TRBV5-1 and TRBJ2-5; D remains unclear. DNA for the CDR3: TGCGCCAGCAGCCCTGATATATCGGGGACCCAGTACTTC. Translating gives CASSPDISGTQYF.